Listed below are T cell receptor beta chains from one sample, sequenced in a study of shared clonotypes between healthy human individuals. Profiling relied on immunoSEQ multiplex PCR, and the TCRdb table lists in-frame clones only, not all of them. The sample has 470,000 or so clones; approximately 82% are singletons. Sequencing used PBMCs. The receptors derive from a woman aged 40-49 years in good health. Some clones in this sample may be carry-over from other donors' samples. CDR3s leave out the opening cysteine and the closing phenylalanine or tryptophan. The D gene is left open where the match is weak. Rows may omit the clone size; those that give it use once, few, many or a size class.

SVGLQSTNEKLF,TRBJ1-4,-,-,TRBV29-1
ASSVSGSTAGELF,TRBJ2-2,-,TRBD2,TRBV5-4
ASSQELDTSYNEQF,TRBJ2-1,-,-,TRBV4-2
ASRGTVGWQF,TRBJ2-1,-,-,TRBV6-1
ATRVGTANYGYT,TRBJ1-2,once,TRBD1,TRBV15
ASSQTGFVYTGELF,TRBJ2-2,-,TRBD1,TRBV28
ASSRDIDQPQH,TRBJ1-5,-,-,TRBV9
ASGIQGRDQPQH,TRBJ1-5,-,-,TRBV27
ASSLIQNEQY,TRBJ2-7,-,-,TRBV28
ATFPFSYNEQF,TRBJ2-1,few,-,TRBV5-8
ASDRGRQETQY,TRBJ2-5,-,-,TRBV2
ASSIGTLDNEQF,TRBJ2-1,-,-,TRBV5-1
ASSLGGRDETQY,TRBJ2-5,once,-,TRBV5-1
ASSLMGGYT,TRBJ1-2,once,-,TRBV4-2
ASSVPAAETQY,TRBJ2-5,-,-,TRBV25-1
ASSSPDIRNTIY,TRBJ1-3,-,-,TRBV28
ASSIAPGLGGEKLF,TRBJ1-4,few,-,TRBV19
ASSLQDFTGELF,TRBJ2-2,-,-,TRBV27
ASSPFWDRPNEKLF,TRBJ1-4,-,-,TRBV11-2
ASSERRTINTGELF,TRBJ2-2,-,-,TRBV6-1
ASSLSGNTIY,TRBJ1-3,-,-,TRBV2
ASSLALGQGTFGQY,TRBJ2-5,-,TRBD1,TRBV5-4
ASSLGFDYGYT,TRBJ1-2,-,-,TRBV7-9
ASRNDRTSSYNEQF,TRBJ2-1,-,-,TRBV12-2
ASSQLRGGTDTQY,TRBJ2-3,-,-,TRBV4-2
ASSERAGNTEAF,TRBJ1-1,once,-,TRBV9
ASSRAGSGSGDTQY,TRBJ2-3,-,TRBD2,TRBV5-1
ASSRTSDRASEQY,TRBJ2-7,-,TRBD1,TRBV7-3
ASSPSTGRVGELF,TRBJ2-2,-,-,TRBV27
ASTSTGTDTQY,TRBJ2-3,-,-,TRBV11-2